This record looks at one TCR beta chain sequence and its context. Its antigen is not known. The repertoire was sequenced with immunoSEQ multiplex PCR; TCRdb's copy has only in-frame clones and lacks some. The sample comprises around 90,000 clones, around 81% of which are singletons, and 15% to 20% rests with the top ten. The data originate from a study of T cells in localized non-small cell lung cancer. Findings and caveats of the study: Longer overall survival was seen with higher T cell density measured in blood. Uninvolved adjacent lung, not tumor, had the highest T cell clonality. Appearing in adjacent lung were a median approximately 57 of the top 100 tumor clones.

Germline loops: CDR1 MNHEY, CDR2 SMNVEV (reference sequence). This CDR3 contains 14 residues. Trimming took 3 bases from V and 1 from J; bases not matched to a gene: 3. This sequence was found in a man aged 40-75 years with stage II squamous cell lung carcinoma. The material was PBMCs, obtained before any cancer treatment. This chain links TRBV27 with TRBJ2-7; 7 nucleotides line up with TRBD2. CDR3 coding DNA: TGTGCCAGCAGTTTCGGAGCGGGATCCTACGAGCAGTACTTC. This sequence encodes CASSFGAGSYEQYF.